These T cell receptor beta chains were read from a single sample in a study of blood T cell repertoires in COVID-19. Clones were sequenced by immunoSEQ multiplex PCR, and TCRdb holds only the in-frame ones, with some missing. The profile shows 200,000 to 250,000 clones, 89% of them singletons. The sequencing sample was made of peripheral blood. These receptors were taken from a man in his 60s who had recovered from COVID-19. Each CDR3 is given with its conserved first and last residue. A D gene is named only where the DNA matches it firmly. Clone size is not always given. Where it is, it says once, few, many or a class for expanded clones.

clone_size d_call j_call v_call cdr3_aa cdr3_nt
- - TRBJ1-2 TRBV6-5 CASTAGYGYTF TGTGCCAGCACCGCAGGCTATGGCTACACCTTC
- TRBD1 TRBJ2-1 TRBV5-1 CASGPLTGSGVQFF TGCGCCAGCGGCCCGCTGACAGGGTCCGGGGTGCAGTTCTTC
- TRBD1 TRBJ2-7 TRBV19 CASSTTGGSYEQYF TGTGCCAGTAGTACGACAGGGGGTTCCTACGAGCAGTACTTC
- TRBD1 TRBJ1-3 TRBV18 CASSAGTGERNTIYF TGTGCCAGCTCAGCCGGGACAGGGGAAAGAAACACCATATATTTT
once - TRBJ2-1 TRBV9 CASSASRSRSSYNEQFF TGTGCCAGCAGCGCATCTAGAAGTCGGAGCTCCTACAATGAGCAGTTCTTC
- - TRBJ1-5 TRBV2 CASSAGGHQPQHF TGTGCCAGCAGTGCGGGGGGCCATCAGCCCCAGCATTTT
once TRBD1 TRBJ2-2 TRBV9 CASSVTITGTANTGELFF TGTGCCAGCAGCGTTACCATCACCGGGACAGCGAACACCGGGGAGCTGTTTTTT
once TRBD2 TRBJ2-4 TRBV27 CASRPQLAAKNIQYF TGTGCCAGCAGGCCACAACTAGCGGCCAAAAACATTCAGTACTTC
- TRBD1 TRBJ2-7 TRBV10-3 CATQRGTDHYEQYF TGTGCCACCCAAAGGGGGACAGACCACTACGAGCAGTACTTC
- - TRBJ2-3 TRBV7-8 CASSFVEGGDTQYF TGTGCCAGCAGCTTTGTCGAGGGGGGGGATACGCAGTATTTT
- - TRBJ2-7 TRBV7-8 CASSLVLSGYEQYF TGTGCCAGCAGCTTAGTGCTCAGCGGATACGAGCAGTACTTC
- - TRBJ2-1 TRBV7-2 CASTLGPGNNEQFF TGTGCCAGCACCTTGGGTCCAGGGAACAATGAGCAGTTCTTC
few - TRBJ1-6 TRBV19 CASSPQELNSPLHF TGTGCCAGTAGTCCCCAAGAACTTAATTCACCCCTCCACTTT
once TRBD1 TRBJ2-1 TRBV24-1 CATSDYGQGGWNEQFF TGTGCCACCAGTGACTACGGACAGGGGGGGTGGAATGAGCAGTTCTTC
- - TRBJ2-7 TRBV19 CASRSGAAYEQYF TGTGCCAGTAGGTCGGGAGCGGCCTACGAGCAGTACTTC
few TRBD1 TRBJ1-6 TRBV7-6 CASSLPTQLRERETGRSPLHF TGTGCCAGCAGCTTACCCACCCAGTTGCGAGAGAGAGAGACAGGGAGATCACCCCTCCACTTT